This TCR beta chain was retrieved from a study of blood T cells in healthy people across ages. A note on this clonotype: Its antigen is not known.

Study results and caveats: Underestimates were what the diversity estimates from one million T cells were considered to be. Getting older went along with TCR beta diversity per million T cells dropping roughly linearly.

CDR3 length equals 12 residues. Looked up from germline, CDR1 is SGHDN and CDR2 is FVKESK. With 4 bases removed from V and 11 bases from J, the gap between germline ends came to 14 bases. Primed by a sample-barcoded 5' primer and a J-beta primer mix, a second PCR proceeded for roughly 7 to 12 cycles. A single record per CDR3 protein comes from TCRdb applying MiXCR to the 5' RACE reads. The data hold roughly 730,000 distinct CDR3 sequences, with more than 50% observed a single time. This receptor was identified in a man aged 35 to 55 in good health. The specimen was blood. V usage is TRBV14 and J usage is TRBJ2-5, with a tentative D call TRBD2 (6 bases). CDR3 sequence reads: CASSPRDWEQYF. DNA for the CDR3: TGTGCCAGCAGCCCTCGGGACTGGGAGCAGTACTTC. Full variable domain (missing parts from reference TRBV14 and TRBJ2-5): EAGVTQFPSHSVIEKGQTVTLRCDPISGHDNLYWYRRVMGKEIKFLLHFVKESKQDESGMPNNRFLAERTGGTYSTLKVQPAELEDSGVYFCASSPRDWEQYFGPGTRLLVL.